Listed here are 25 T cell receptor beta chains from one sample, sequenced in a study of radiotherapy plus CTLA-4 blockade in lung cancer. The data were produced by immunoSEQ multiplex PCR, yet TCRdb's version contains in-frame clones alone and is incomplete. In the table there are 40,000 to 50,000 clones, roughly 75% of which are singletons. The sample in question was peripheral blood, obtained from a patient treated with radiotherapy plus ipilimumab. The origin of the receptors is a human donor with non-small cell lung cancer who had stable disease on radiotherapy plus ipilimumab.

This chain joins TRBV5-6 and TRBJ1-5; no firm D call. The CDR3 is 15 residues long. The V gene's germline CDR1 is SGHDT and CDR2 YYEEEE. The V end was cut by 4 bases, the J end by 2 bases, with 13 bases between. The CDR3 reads CASSETPLGNQPQHF. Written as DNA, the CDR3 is TGTGCCAGCAGCGAAACCCCGTTAGGCAATCAGCCCCAGCATTTT.

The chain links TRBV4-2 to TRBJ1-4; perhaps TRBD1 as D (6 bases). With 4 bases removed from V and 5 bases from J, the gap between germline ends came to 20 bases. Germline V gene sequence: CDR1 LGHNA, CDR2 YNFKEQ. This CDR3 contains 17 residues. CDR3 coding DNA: TGTGCCAGCAGCCCGCCCCTTCTAGGGGGGGGCAATGAAAAACTGTTTTTT. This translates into CASSPPLLGGGNEKLFF.

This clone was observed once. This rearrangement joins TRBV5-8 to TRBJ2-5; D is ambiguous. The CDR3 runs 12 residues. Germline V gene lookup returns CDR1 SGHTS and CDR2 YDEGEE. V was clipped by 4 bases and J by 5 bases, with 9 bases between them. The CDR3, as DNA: TGTGCCAGCAGCCACCTCGGGGAGACCCAGTACTTC. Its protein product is CASSHLGETQYF.

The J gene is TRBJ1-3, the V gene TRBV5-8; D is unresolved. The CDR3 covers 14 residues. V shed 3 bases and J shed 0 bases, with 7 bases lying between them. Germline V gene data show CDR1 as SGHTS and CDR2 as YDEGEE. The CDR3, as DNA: TGTGCCAGCAGCTATCGGGACTCTGGAAACACCATATATTTT. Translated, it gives CASSYRDSGNTIYF.

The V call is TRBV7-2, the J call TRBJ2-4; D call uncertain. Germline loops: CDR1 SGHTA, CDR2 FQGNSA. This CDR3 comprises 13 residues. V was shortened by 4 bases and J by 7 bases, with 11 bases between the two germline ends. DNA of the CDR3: TGTGCCAGCAGCTCTCTTAACAGTAACATTCAGTACTTC. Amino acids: CASSSLNSNIQYF. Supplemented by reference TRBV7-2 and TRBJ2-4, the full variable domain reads GAGVSQSPSNKVTEKGKDVELRCDPISGHTALYWYRQSLGQGLEFLIYFQGNSAPDKSGLPSDRFSAERTGGSVSTLTIQRTQQEDSAVYLCASSSLNSNIQYFGAGTRLSVL.

The CDR3 reads CASRERDMLNTEAFF. The CDR3 bases are TGCGCCAGCAGGGAGAGGGACATGCTCAACACTGAAGCTTTCTTT. The rearrangement links TRBV5-1 to TRBJ1-1; D might be TRBD1 (6 bases). Trimming removed 5 bases at V and 2 bases at J, with 16 bases between. Per germline, CDR1 SGHRS and CDR2 YFSETQ. The CDR3 is made up of 15 amino acids.

The DNA for the CDR3 is TGTGCCACCCAAAGGCGGGAGAGCACAGATACGCAGTATTTT. Amino acids: CATQRRESTDTQYF. The chain is built from TRBV10-3 and TRBJ2-3, with 7 bases lining up with TRBD2. The CDR3 consists of 14 residues. The junction had 7 bases not matched to a gene; V was cut back by 10 bases and J by 0 bases. The germline V gene has CDR1 ENHRY and CDR2 SYGVKD.

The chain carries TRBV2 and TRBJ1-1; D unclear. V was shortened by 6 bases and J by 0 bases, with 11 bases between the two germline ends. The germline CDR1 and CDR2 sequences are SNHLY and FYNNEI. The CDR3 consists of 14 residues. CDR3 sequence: CASSQQVVNTEAFF. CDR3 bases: TGTGCCAGCAGCCAACAAGTTGTGAACACTGAAGCTTTCTTT. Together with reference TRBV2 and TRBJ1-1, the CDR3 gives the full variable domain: EPEVTQTPSHQVTQMGQEVILRCVPISNHLYFYWYRQILGQKVEFLVSFYNNEISEKSEIFDDQFSVERPDGSNFTLKIRSTKLEDSAMYFCASSQQVVNTEAFFGQGTRLTVV.

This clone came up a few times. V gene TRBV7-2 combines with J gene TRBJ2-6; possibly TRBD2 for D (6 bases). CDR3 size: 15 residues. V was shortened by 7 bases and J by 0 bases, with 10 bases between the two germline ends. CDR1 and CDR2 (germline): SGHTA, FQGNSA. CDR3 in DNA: TGTGCCAGCATGACCGGGGGCTCTGGGGCCAACGTCCTGACTTTC. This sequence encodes CASMTGGSGANVLTF.

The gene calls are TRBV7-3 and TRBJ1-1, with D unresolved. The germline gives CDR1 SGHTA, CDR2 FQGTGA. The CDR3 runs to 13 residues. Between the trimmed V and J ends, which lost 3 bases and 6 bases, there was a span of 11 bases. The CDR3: CASSFQPGAEAFF. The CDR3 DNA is TGTGCCAGCAGCTTCCAGCCGGGAGCTGAAGCTTTCTTT.

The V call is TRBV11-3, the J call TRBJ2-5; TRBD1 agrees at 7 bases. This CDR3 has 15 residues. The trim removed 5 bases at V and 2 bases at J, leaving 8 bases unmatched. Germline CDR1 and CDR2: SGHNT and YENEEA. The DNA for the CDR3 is TGTGCCAGCAGCACACACAGGGGAATTCAAGAGACCCAGTACTTC. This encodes CASSTHRGIQETQYF.

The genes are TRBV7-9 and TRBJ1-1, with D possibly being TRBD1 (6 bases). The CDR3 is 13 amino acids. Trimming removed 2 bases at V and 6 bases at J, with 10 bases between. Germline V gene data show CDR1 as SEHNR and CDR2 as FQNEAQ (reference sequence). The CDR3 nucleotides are TGTGCCAGCAGCTTATACAGGGACGCTGAAGCTTTCTTT. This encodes CASSLYRDAEAFF. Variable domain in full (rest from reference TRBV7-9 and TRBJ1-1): DTGVSQNPRHKITKRGQNVTFRCDPISEHNRLYWYRQTLGQGPEFLTYFQNEAQLEKSRLLSDRFSAERPKGSFSTLEIQRTEQGDSAMYLCASSLYRDAEAFFGQGTRLTVV.

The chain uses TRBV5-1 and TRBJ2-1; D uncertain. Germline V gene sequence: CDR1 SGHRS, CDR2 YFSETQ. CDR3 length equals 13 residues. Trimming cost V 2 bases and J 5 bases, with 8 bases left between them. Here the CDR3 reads CASSLYYDNEQFF. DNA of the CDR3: TGCGCCAGCAGCTTATATTATGACAATGAGCAGTTCTTC.

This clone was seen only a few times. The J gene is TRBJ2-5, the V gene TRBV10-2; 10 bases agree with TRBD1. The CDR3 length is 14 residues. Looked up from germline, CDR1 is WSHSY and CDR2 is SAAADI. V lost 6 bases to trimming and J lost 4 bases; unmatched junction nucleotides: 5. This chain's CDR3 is CASRRDRGGETQYF. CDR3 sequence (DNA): TGCGCCAGCAGGCGGGACAGGGGAGGAGAGACCCAGTACTTC.

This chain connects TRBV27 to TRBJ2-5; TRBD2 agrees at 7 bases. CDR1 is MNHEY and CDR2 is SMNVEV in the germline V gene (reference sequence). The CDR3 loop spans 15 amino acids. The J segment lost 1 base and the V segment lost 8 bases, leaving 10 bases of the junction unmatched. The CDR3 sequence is CASWSSGAGQETQYF. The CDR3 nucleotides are TGTGCCAGCTGGTCCAGCGGGGCGGGCCAAGAGACCCAGTACTTC.

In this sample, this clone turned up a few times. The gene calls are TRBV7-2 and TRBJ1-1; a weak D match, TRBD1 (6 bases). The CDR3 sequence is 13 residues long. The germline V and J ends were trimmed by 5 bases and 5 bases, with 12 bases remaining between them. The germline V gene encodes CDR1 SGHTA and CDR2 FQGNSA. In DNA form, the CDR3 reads TGTGCCAGCAGCCTCCACAGGGTAACTGAAGCTTTCTTT. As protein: CASSLHRVTEAFF.

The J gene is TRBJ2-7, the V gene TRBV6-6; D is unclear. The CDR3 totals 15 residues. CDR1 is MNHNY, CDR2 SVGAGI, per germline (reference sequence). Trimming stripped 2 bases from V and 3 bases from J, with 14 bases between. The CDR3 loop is CASSYLPRQVYEQYF. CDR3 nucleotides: TGTGCCAGCAGTTACCTTCCCCGGCAGGTCTACGAGCAGTACTTC.

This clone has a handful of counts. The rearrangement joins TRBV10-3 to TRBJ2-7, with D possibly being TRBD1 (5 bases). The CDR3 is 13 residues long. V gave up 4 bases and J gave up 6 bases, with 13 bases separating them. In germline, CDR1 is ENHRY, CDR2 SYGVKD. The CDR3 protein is CAISASGSREQYF. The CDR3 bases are TGTGCCATCAGTGCTTCAGGGTCACGCGAGCAGTACTTC.

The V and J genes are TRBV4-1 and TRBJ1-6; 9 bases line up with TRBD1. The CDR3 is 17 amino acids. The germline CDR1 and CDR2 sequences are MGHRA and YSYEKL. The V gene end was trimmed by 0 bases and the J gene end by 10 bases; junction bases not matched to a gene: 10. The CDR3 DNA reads TGCGCCAGCAGCCAAGAGCCTTCAGGACAGGGGAGGTCACCCCTCCACTTT. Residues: CASSQEPSGQGRSPLHF.

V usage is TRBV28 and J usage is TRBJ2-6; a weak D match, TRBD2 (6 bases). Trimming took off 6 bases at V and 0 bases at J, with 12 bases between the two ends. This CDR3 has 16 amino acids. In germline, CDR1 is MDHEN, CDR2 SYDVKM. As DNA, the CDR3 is TGTGCCAGCAGGCAAGGAGGGACCTCTGGGGCCAACGTCCTGACTTTC. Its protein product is CASRQGGTSGANVLTF.

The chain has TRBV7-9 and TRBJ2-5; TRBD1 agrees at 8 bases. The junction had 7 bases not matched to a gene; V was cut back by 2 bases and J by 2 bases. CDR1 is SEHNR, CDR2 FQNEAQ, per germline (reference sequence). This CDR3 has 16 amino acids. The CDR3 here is CASSLRQGARQETQYF. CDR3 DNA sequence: TGTGCCAGCAGCTTAAGGCAGGGGGCGCGGCAAGAGACCCAGTACTTC. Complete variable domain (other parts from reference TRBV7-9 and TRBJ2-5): DTGVSQNPRHKITKRGQNVTFRCDPISEHNRLYWYRQTLGQGPEFLTYFQNEAQLEKSRLLSDRFSAERPKGSFSTLEIQRTEQGDSAMYLCASSLRQGARQETQYFGPGTRLLVL.

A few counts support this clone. CDR3 DNA sequence: TGTGCCAGCGGCGACTACCCAAGCACAGATACGCAGTATTTT. Translation: CASGDYPSTDTQYF. V is TRBV11-2 and J is TRBJ2-3, with a possible D match to TRBD2 (5 bases). This CDR3 has 14 amino acids. V gave up 8 bases and J gave up 0 bases, with 12 bases separating them. Germline CDR1 is SGHAT and CDR2 is FQNNGV.

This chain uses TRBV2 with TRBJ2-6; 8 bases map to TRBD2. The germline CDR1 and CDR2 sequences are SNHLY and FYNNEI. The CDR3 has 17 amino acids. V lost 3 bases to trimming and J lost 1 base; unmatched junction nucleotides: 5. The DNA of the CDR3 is TGTGCCAGCAGTGACCTTAGCGGGGCTTCTGGGGCCAACGTCCTGACTTTC. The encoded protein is CASSDLSGASGANVLTF.

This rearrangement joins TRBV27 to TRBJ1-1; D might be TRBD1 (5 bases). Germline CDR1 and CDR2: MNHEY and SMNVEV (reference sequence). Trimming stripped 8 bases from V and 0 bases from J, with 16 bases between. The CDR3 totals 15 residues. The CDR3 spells CASAPRQRLNTEAFF. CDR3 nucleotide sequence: TGTGCCAGCGCCCCGCGACAGAGACTGAACACTGAAGCTTTCTTT.

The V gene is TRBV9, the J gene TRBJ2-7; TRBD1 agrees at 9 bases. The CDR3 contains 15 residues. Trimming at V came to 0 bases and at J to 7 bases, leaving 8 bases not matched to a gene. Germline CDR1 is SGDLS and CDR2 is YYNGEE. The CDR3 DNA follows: TGTGCCAGCAGCGTAGGACAGGGGGTATCGAGTGAGCAGTACTTC. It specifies CASSVGQGVSSEQYF.